This TCR beta chain was retrieved from a study of blood T cell repertoires in COVID-19. Germline values: CDR1 MRHNA, CDR2 SNTAGT. This CDR3 is built from 13 residues. The ends lost 4 bases at V and 8 bases at J; junction bases unmatched: 2. This clone was detected only once. Sequenced by immunoSEQ multiplex PCR; TCRdb stores in-frame clones only, minus some. The table shows some 290,000 clones, with 85% to 90% occurring only once. The chain carries TRBV6-4 and TRBJ2-2, with 9 bases fitting TRBD1. Source material: peripheral blood. The TCR was taken from a woman aged 30 to 39 with COVID-19, enrolled during active disease. CDR3 nucleotide sequence: TGTGCCAGCAGTGGGACAGGGGATGGGGAGCTGTTTTTT. It specifies CASSGTGDGELFF.